The 26 T cell receptor beta chains given below trace back to one sample, sequenced in a study of low-dose radiotherapy and immunotherapy resistance in tumors. TRAV- and TRBV-specific primers primed first-strand cDNA, covering alpha and beta chains. Using a constant-region primer together with a V-primer adapter, TCRs were subjected to 20 PCR cycles of amplification. From the reads, TCRdb called clonotypes with MiXCR, one entry per CDR3 protein. The repertoire consists of 75,000 to 95,000 distinct CDR3 sequences, with around a fifth occurring once and the leading ten covering 9.5% to 15%. The time point here: after trial treatment. Described treatment: LDRT plus nivolumab, ipilimumab, low-dose cyclophosphamide and aspirin (RACIN trial). This sample comprised PBMCs, obtained after low-dose radiotherapy plus immunotherapy. These receptors all stem from a female donor with ovarian cancer.

This clonotype was recorded many times. This chain connects TRBV2 to TRBJ2-3; tentatively, D is TRBD1 or TRBD2 (6 bases each). The CDR3 is made up of 16 amino acids. The germline CDR1 and CDR2 sequences are SNHLY and FYNNEI. The germline V and J ends were trimmed by 6 bases and 2 bases, with 18 bases remaining between them. The CDR3 here is CASRQGGGAATDTQYF. In DNA, the CDR3 is TGTGCCAGCAGACAGGGTGGAGGGGCCGCCACAGATACGCAGTATTTT.

This clonotype was seen repeatedly, ten times or more. The chain carries TRBV4-2 and TRBJ2-2; D gene uncertain. The CDR3 is 14 residues long. V was cut by 3 bases and J by 3 bases, with 8 bases left in between. Germline assignment: CDR1 LGHNA and CDR2 YNFKEQ. CDR3 loop: CASSQVRYTGELFF. The CDR3 DNA sequence: TGTGCCAGCAGCCAGGTGCGGTACACCGGGGAGCTGTTTTTT.

This clonotype showed up many times. CDR3 nucleotide sequence: TGTGCCACCAGTGATCCCGCCGGGACTAGCGGGAGGACAGATACGCAGTATTTT. It specifies CATSDPAGTSGRTDTQYF. V gene TRBV24-1 combines with J gene TRBJ2-3; 15 bases map to TRBD2. The CDR3 is 18 amino acids. J was trimmed by 3 bases and V by 3 bases; bases with no gene match: 6. Germline V CDR1 and CDR2: KGHDR, SFDVKD.

In regard to this clonotype: This may stem from a read error, because a much larger clone lies one nucleotide away. The chain combines TRBV20-1 with TRBJ2-4, with a tentative D call TRBD2 (5 bases). Germline V gene sequence: CDR1 DFQATT, CDR2 SNEGSKA (reference sequence). The CDR3 is 13 residues long. Trimming removed 0 bases from V and 13 bases from J, with 16 bases in between. The CDR3 DNA reads as TGCAGTGCTAGAGATCCTGGAGGAGCTGAGCAGTACTTC. This gives the protein CSARDPGGAEQYF.

Judged by abundance, this clonotype is medium-sized (0.01 to 0.1%). The chain combines TRBV5-6 with TRBJ2-7, with D perhaps TRBD1 (5 bases). This CDR3 is built from 13 residues. Germline CDR1 and CDR2: SGHDT and YYEEEE. The V end lost 0 bases, the J end lost 4 bases, and 8 bases lay between the germline ends. The CDR3, as DNA: TGTGCCAGCAGCTTGGCCCAGGGTTACGAGCAGTACTTC. It is translated as CASSLAQGYEQYF.

This clonotype was seen at least ten times. The CDR3 loop reads CSVVSPAEQGNYEQYF. CDR3 nucleotides: TGCAGCGTTGTTTCGCCGGCCGAACAGGGCAACTACGAGCAGTACTTC. The rearrangement links TRBV29-1 to TRBJ2-7, with D maybe TRBD1 (6 bases). V lost 4 bases to trimming and J lost 3 bases, with 22 bases between them. The germline V gene has CDR1 SQVTM and CDR2 ANQGSEA. The CDR3 sequence is 16 residues long.

This clonotype was seen at least ten times. The V call is TRBV20-1, the J call TRBJ1-5, with TRBD1 matching over 10 bases. J gave up 0 bases and V 6 bases, and 5 bases lay outside the gene matches. The V gene's germline CDR1 is DFQATT and CDR2 SNEGSKA (reference sequence). The CDR3 is made up of 15 amino acids. CDR3 protein: CSAAGTGDSNQPQHF. The CDR3 DNA follows: TGCAGTGCAGCCGGGACAGGGGATAGCAATCAGCCCCAGCATTTT.

This clonotype was recorded many times. The chain couples TRBV7-6 to TRBJ1-1, with a tentative D call TRBD1 (5 bases). This CDR3 is 14 amino acids long. CDR1 SGHVS and CDR2 FNYEAQ come from the germline V gene. V lost 4 bases, J lost 1 base, and 10 bases lay in between. The CDR3 protein is CASSWGRQNTEAFF. CDR3 in DNA: TGTGCCAGCAGCTGGGGACGCCAGAACACTGAAGCTTTCTTT.

In this sample, this clonotype turned up many times. The rearrangement joins TRBV11-3 to TRBJ2-7, with 7 bases matching TRBD1. This CDR3 contains 15 residues. Germline V CDR1 and CDR2: SGHNT, YENEEA. Losses at the gene ends were 0 bases for V and 4 bases for J; bases not matched to a gene: 6. CDR3 protein: CASSLEKGGGYEQYF. The CDR3 nucleotides are TGTGCCAGCAGCTTAGAAAAAGGGGGCGGTTACGAGCAGTACTTC.

About this clonotype: One end of the junction does not line up with germline, which may come from a read error. The rearrangement links TRBV27 to TRBJ2-7; D is ambiguous. The germline gives CDR1 MNHEY, CDR2 SMNVEV (reference sequence). The CDR3 runs to 14 residues. The CDR3, as DNA: TGCACCAGCAGTTTAAAAGTTTTTGTTCCCCTTCTCAACTTC. It encodes CTSSLKVFVPLLNF.

The sample holds many counts of this clonotype. The chain recombines TRBV5-1 with TRBJ2-2; 11 nucleotides line up with TRBD1. Germline CDR1 is SGHRS and CDR2 is YFSETQ. The CDR3 runs 17 residues. J gave up 3 bases and V 4 bases, and 8 bases lay outside the gene matches. The CDR3 DNA reads as TGCGCCAGCAGCCCTGGGGGACAGGGGGTCTACACCGGGGAGCTGTTTTTT. As protein: CASSPGGQGVYTGELFF.

About this clonotype: A far larger clone is off by one base, so a read error is likely. The chain employs TRBV27 and TRBJ1-4, with TRBD1 matching 7 bases. In germline, CDR1 is MNHEY, CDR2 SMNVEV (reference sequence). CDR3 length equals 12 residues. The CDR3, as DNA: TGTGACAGCAGTTTAAGGGGGCGAAAACTGTTTTTT. Its protein product is CDSSLRGRKLFF.

The rearrangement joins TRBV7-2 to TRBJ1-2; TRBD1 agrees at 9 bases. Germline V gives CDR1 SGHTA, CDR2 FQGNSA. V trimming: 2 bases; J trimming: 8 bases; junction bases outside the gene matches: 15. There are 17 residues in the CDR3. DNA for the CDR3: TGTGCCAGCAGCTTATCCCCAGCTCCGGGACAGGGAGAAGGCTACACCTTC. Its translation is CASSLSPAPGQGEGYTF.

Regarding this clonotype: Being one base from a much bigger clone, this may be a read error. DNA of the CDR3: TGTGCCAGCAGTCCCTCGATCAGGGCGGGAATTGAGCAGTTCTTC. As protein: CASSPSIRAGIEQFF. The chain employs TRBV6-2 or TRBV6-3 and TRBJ2-1; D might be TRBD2 (6 bases). Deletions cut 5 bases from V and 9 bases from J, with 20 bases between. Germline assignment: CDR1 MNHEY and CDR2 SVGEGT. The CDR3 spans 15 residues.

This clonotype was recorded at least ten times. The V gene is TRBV19, the J gene TRBJ2-2; the D call may be TRBD1 or TRBD2 (5 bases each). The ends were cut back, 6 bases at V and 1 base at J, with 9 bases in the middle. Germline CDR1 LNHDA, CDR2 SQIVND (reference sequence). The CDR3 contains 14 residues. In DNA, the CDR3 is TGTGCCAGTAGGGGGGTCTGGAACACCGGGGAGCTGTTTTTT. This sequence encodes CASRGVWNTGELFF.

The chain is built from TRBV29-1 and TRBJ2-1; 9 bases are shared with TRBD1. V shed 8 bases and J 6 bases; nucleotides not matched to a gene: 8. This CDR3 is 13 amino acids long. Per the germline V gene, CDR1 is SQVTM and CDR2 is ANQGSEA. The CDR3 region is CSIQGARFNEQFF. In DNA form, the CDR3 reads TGCAGCATACAGGGGGCTCGGTTCAATGAGCAGTTCTTC.

In this sample, this clonotype turned up many times. J is TRBJ2-1 and V is TRBV28; 8 nucleotides line up with TRBD1. The CDR3 consists of 15 residues. Germline V CDR1 and CDR2: MDHEN, SYDVKM. J gave up 5 bases and V 4 bases, and 7 bases lay outside the gene matches. CDR3 coding DNA: TGTGCCAGCAGTTACGGGACAGGCCTCAACAATGAGCAGTTCTTC. It translates to CASSYGTGLNNEQFF.

The chain couples TRBV6-8 to TRBJ1-6; 7 bases agree with TRBD1. Trimming cost V 6 bases and J 1 base; bases outside gene matches: 3. The germline gives CDR1 MNHGY, CDR2 SAAAGT. This CDR3 is built from 15 residues. Written as DNA, the CDR3 is TGTGCCAGCAGCAGGGGACAGTCCTATAATTCACCCCTCCACTTT. Encoded protein: CASSRGQSYNSPLHF.

This clonotype was recorded at least ten times. The rearrangement links TRBV6-6 to TRBJ2-2; D is tentatively TRBD1 or TRBD2 (6 bases each). Germline CDR1 MNHNY, CDR2 SVGAGI (reference sequence). This CDR3 region has 15 residues. V lost 2 bases and J lost 4, with 11 bases in between. CDR3 sequence: CASSYKGEVTGELFF. CDR3 in DNA: TGTGCCAGCAGTTACAAGGGGGAGGTCACCGGGGAGCTGTTTTTT.

There are many counts of this clonotype. At one of its ends the junction is not consistent with the germline gene, which may arise from a read error. This rearrangement joins TRBV20-1 to TRBJ1-3; tentatively, D is TRBD1 (5 bases). CDR3 size: 16 residues. Germline V gives CDR1 DFQATT, CDR2 SNEGSKA (reference sequence). CDR3 protein: CGASGGADLLGNTIYF. The CDR3 region has the DNA TGCGGTGCTAGCGGAGGGGCGGACCTCTTAGGAAACACCATATATTTT.

This clonotype was picked up many times. V and J are TRBV6-2 or TRBV6-3 and TRBJ2-1; the match to TRBD2 covers 11 bases. The J segment lost 2 bases and the V segment lost 0 bases, leaving 3 bases of the junction unmatched. This CDR3 has 17 residues. Per germline, CDR1 MNHEY and CDR2 SVGEGT. In nucleotides, the CDR3 is TGTGCCAGCAGTTACTCCCCTAGCGGGGGGACCTACAATGAGCAGTTCTTC. Translation: CASSYSPSGGTYNEQFF.

This clonotype was counted many times. The chain has TRBV5-4 and TRBJ2-5, with unresolved D. CDR3 length: 14 amino acids. Germline V CDR1 and CDR2: SGHNT, YYREEE (reference sequence). The germline V and J ends were trimmed by 0 bases and 2 bases, with 8 bases remaining between them. In nucleotides, the CDR3 is TGTGCCAGCAGCTTGGAGGTCTTTCAAGAGACCCAGTACTTC. This gives the protein CASSLEVFQETQYF.

On this clonotype: This likely stems from a read error, as it lies one base from a far larger clone. The chain recombines TRBV23-1 with TRBJ2-1; no clear D gene. TRBV23-1 is known as an ORF, though its function is uncertain. Trimming took 8 bases from V and 10 from J, leaving 24 bases between them. This CDR3 is 15 amino acids long. The CDR3 here is CASAYRPYNSYEQFF. Here the CDR3 DNA reads TGCGCCAGCGCTTACCGACCCTATAACTCCTACGAGCAGTTCTTC.

The sample holds many counts of this clonotype. The chain uses TRBV15 and TRBJ2-1; a possible D gene is TRBD2 (5 bases). The germline V gene encodes CDR1 LNHNV and CDR2 YYDKDF (reference sequence). V was cut by 0 bases and J by 15 bases, with 15 bases left in between. The CDR3 length is 13 residues. CDR3: CATSRDLRSEGFF. The CDR3 DNA sequence: TGTGCCACCAGCAGAGATCTGCGGAGCGAGGGGTTCTTC.

This clonotype was counted many times. The chain has TRBV7-2 and TRBJ2-5, with TRBD2 matching 10 bases. The CDR3 is made up of 15 amino acids. J was trimmed by 4 bases and V by 0 bases; bases with no gene match: 2. Germline CDR1 and CDR2: SGHTA and FQGNSA. CDR3 in DNA: TGTGCCAGCAGCTTAGCAGCGGGAGGGTTAGAGACCCAGTACTTC. Protein product: CASSLAAGGLETQYF. Looking up the rest from reference TRBV7-2 and TRBJ2-5 gives the full variable domain: GAGVSQSPSNKVTEKGKDVELRCDPISGHTALYWYRQSLGQGLEFLIYFQGNSAPDKSGLPSDRFSAERTGGSVSTLTIQRTQQEDSAVYLCASSLAAGGLETQYFGPGTRLLVL.

This clonotype has ten or more counts. The V gene is TRBV11-2, the J gene TRBJ2-1; no definite D call. Germline V gene lookup returns CDR1 SGHAT and CDR2 FQNNGV. The CDR3 is 14 amino acids. V gave up 6 bases and J gave up 10 bases, with 19 bases separating them. In nucleotides, the CDR3 is TGTGCCAGCAGGATCCCGTCGATGGGGTCAGAGCAGTTCTTC. It codes for CASRIPSMGSEQFF. Full variable domain (remainder filled in from reference TRBV11-2 and TRBJ2-1): EAGVAQSPRYKIIEKRQSVAFWCNPISGHATLYWYQQILGQGPKLLIQFQNNGVVDDSQLPKDRFSAERLKGVDSTLKIQPAKLEDSAVYLCASRIPSMGSEQFFGPGTRLTVL.